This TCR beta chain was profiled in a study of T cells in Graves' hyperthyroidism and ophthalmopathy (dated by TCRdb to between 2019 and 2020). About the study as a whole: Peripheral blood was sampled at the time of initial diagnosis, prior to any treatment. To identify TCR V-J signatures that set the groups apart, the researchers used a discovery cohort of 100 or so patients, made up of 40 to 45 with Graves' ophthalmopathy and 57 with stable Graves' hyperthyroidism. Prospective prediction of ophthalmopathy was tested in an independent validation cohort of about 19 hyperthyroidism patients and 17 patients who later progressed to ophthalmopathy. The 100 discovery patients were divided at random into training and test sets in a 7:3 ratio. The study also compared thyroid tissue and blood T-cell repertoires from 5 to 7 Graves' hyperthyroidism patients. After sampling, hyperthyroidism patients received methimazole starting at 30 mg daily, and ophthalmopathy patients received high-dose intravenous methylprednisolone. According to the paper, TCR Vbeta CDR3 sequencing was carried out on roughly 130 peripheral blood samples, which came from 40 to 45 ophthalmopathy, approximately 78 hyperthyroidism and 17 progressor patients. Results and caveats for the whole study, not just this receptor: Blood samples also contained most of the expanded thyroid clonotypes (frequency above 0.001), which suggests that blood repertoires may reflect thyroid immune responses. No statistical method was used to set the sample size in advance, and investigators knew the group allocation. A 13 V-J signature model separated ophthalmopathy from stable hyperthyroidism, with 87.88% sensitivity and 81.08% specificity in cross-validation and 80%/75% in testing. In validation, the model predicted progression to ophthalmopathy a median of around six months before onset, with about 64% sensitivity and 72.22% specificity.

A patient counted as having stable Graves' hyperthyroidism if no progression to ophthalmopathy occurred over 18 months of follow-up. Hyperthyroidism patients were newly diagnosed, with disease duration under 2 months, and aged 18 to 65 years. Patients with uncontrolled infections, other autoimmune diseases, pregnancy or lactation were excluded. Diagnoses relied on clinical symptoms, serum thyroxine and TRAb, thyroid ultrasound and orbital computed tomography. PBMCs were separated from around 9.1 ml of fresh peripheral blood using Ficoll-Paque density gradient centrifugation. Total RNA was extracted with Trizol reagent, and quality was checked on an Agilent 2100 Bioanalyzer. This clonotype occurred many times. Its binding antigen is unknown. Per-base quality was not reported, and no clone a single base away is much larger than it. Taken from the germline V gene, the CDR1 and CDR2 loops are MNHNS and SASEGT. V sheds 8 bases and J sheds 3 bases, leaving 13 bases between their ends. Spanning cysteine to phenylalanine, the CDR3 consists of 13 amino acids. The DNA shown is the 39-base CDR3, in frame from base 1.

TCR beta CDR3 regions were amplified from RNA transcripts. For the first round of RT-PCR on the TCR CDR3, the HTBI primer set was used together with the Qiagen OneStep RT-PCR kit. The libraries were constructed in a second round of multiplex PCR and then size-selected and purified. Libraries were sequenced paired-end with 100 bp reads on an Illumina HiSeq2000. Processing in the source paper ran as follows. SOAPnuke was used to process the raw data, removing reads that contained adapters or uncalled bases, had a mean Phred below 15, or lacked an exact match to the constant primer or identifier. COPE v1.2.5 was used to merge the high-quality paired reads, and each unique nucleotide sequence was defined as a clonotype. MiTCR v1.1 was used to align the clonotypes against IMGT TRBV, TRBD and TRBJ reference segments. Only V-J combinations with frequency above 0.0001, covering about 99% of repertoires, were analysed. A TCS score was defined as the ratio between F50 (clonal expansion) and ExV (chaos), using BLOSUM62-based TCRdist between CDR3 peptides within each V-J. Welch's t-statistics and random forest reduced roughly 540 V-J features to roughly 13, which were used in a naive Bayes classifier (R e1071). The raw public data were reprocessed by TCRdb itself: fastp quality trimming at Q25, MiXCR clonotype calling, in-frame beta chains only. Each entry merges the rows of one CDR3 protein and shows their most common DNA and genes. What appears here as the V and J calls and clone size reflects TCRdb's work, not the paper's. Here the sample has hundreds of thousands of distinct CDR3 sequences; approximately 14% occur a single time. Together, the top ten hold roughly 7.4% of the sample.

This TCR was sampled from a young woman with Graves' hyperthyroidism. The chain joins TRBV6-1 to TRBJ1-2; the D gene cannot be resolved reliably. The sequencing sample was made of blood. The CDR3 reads CASSSESYYGYTF. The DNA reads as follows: TGTGCCAGCTCCTCTGAGAGTTACTATGGCTACACCTTC.